This TCR beta chain originates from a study of blood T cell repertoires in COVID-19. Measured with immunoSEQ multiplex PCR; TCRdb has only the in-frame clones, and not every one. The sample records around 210,000 clones, around 85% being singletons. Specimen: peripheral blood. The sequence came from a woman between 65 and 79 years old with acute or convalescent COVID-19.

CDR3 region: CASSQGLATEQYF. The CDR3 DNA is TGCGCCAGCAGCCAGGGACTAGCGACCGAGCAGTACTTC. V gene TRBV4-3 combines with J gene TRBJ2-7; 10 nucleotides align to TRBD2. V shed 3 bases and J 6 bases; nucleotides not matched to a gene: 2. From germline, CDR1 is LGHNA and CDR2 YSLEER. CDR3 length equals 13 residues.